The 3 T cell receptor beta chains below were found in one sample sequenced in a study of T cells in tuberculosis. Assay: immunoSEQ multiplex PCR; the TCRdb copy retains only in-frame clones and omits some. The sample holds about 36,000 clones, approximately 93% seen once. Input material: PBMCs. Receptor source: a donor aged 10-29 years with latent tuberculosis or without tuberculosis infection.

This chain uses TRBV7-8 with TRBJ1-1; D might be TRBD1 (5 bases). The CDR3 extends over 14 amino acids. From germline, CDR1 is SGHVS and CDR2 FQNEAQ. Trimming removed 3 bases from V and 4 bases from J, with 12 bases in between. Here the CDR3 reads CASSFTQRGTEAFF. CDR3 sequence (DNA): TGTGCCAGCAGCTTCACCCAAAGGGGCACTGAAGCTTTCTTT.

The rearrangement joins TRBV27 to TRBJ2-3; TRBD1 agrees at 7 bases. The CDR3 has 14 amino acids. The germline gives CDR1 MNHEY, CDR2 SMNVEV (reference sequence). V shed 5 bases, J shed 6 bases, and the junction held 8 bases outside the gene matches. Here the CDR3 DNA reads TGTGCCAGCAGTAAAGGACAGGAGTTTGATACGCAGTATTTT. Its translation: CASSKGQEFDTQYF.

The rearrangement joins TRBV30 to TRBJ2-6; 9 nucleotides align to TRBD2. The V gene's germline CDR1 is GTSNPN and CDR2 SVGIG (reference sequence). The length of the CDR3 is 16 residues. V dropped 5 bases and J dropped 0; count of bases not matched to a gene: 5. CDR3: CAWEAGGSSGANVLTF. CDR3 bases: TGTGCCTGGGAAGCGGGGGGCAGCTCTGGGGCCAACGTCCTGACTTTC.